This T cell receptor beta chain was sequenced in a study of blood T cell repertoires in COVID-19 (dated by TCRdb to the early 2020s). A note on the overall study: Collaborator samples came from the United States, Italy and Spain and covered acute and convalescent phases of COVID-19. The material from the prospective study consisted of cDNA or gDNA derived from T cells, B-cell-depleted T cells, or PBMCs. The repertoires were released in a freely available public database meant as a resource for research on the immune response to SARS-CoV-2. The samples were drawn from two sources: the first 160 participants of the ongoing ImmuneRACE study, and fewer than 1,500 subjects contributed by 6 global collaborators. Where HLA class I and class II types were available, the types were taken from metadata supplied by the sample provider, not from assay-based typing. The dataset comprised deeply sampled blood TCRbeta repertoires from subjects exposed to, actively infected with, or recovered from COVID-19. The sample metadata nearly always contained a de-identified subject ID, COVID-19 status, age in years and sex. Broader findings and caveats from the paper: Clinical and demographic metadata were provided uncurated, with the amount varying by source and participant.

This clone has only a few counts. Its antigen specificity is not known. Base qualities are not at hand, and no much larger clone is one base apart. V trim: 5 bases; J trim: 3 bases; unmatched bases: 6. The CDR3, cysteine through phenylalanine, is 15 amino acids long. The retained sequence is limited to the CDR3, 45 bases, with the frame set at the first base. Sequences LNHDA (CDR1) and SQIVND (CDR2) are obtained from the germline V gene (reference sequence). TCRbeta CDR3 regions were amplified from genomic DNA using the immunoSEQ Assay, a bias-controlled multiplex PCR. Regarding the original processing steps: The number of nucleated cells in each sample was estimated from the amplification of reference gene primers within the assay. Sequence reads were collapsed and filtered to measure the absolute abundance of every unique TCRbeta CDR3 rearrangement. For each sample, productive Simpson clonality was calculated by taking the square root of Simpson's diversity index across productive rearrangements. TCRdb retrieved this table from immuneACCESS and kept in-frame rearrangements only. Not all clones are present; in checked studies, unresolved V genes account for under half, and no reason is known for the remainder. The V and J calls and the clone size are those of that table, but D and trimming were determined from the DNA. The sample has 70,000 to 100,000 clones on record, roughly 76% of them singletons. The ten largest clones add up to roughly 4.2% of the sample.

Whole blood was collected in K2EDTA tubes by collaborating institutions according to the institutions' own protocols. For TCRbeta analysis, collaborators shipped samples as frozen whole blood, isolated PBMCs, or DNA extracted from either of those sample types. Sequencing was performed on peripheral blood. This chain is built from TRBV19 and TRBJ2-1; TRBD1 fits 8 bases in the junction. The clonotype originates from a woman aged 50 to 60 with acute or convalescent COVID-19. The DNA reads TGTGCCAGTAGTGATCGACAGGGGAACTACAATGAGCAGTTCTTC. This encodes CASSDRQGNYNEQFF.